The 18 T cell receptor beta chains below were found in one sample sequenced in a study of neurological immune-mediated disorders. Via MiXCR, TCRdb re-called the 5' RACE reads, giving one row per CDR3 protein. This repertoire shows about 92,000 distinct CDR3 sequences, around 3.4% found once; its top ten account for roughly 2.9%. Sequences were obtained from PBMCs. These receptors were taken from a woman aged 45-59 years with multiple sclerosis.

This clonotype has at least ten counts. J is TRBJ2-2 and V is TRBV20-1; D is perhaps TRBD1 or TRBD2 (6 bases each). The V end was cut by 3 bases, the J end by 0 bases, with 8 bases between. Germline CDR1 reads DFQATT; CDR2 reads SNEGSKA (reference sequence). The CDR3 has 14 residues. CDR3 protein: CSASGGANTGELFF. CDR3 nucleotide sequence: TGCAGTGCTAGCGGGGGCGCGAACACCGGGGAGCTGTTTTTT.

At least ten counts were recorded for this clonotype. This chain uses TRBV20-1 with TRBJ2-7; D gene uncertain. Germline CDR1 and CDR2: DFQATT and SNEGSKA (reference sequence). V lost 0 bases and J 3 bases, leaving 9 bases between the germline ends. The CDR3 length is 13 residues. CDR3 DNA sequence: TGCAGTGCTAGAGATCGTGGTGGCTACGAGCAGTACTTC. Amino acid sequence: CSARDRGGYEQYF.

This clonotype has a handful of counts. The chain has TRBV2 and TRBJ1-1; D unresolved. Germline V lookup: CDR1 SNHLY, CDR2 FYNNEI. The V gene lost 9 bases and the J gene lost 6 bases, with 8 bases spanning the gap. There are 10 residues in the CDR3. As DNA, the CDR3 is TGTGCCAGTAAGGGCCCTGAAGCTTTCTTT. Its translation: CASKGPEAFF.

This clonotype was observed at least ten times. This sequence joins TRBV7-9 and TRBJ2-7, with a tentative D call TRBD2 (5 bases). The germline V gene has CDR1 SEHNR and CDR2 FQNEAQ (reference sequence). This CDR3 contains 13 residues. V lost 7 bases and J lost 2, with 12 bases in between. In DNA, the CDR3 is TGTGCCAGCACCGATACCGGGGCCTACGAGCAGTACTTC. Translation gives CASTDTGAYEQYF. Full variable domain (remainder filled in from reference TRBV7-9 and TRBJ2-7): DTGVSQNPRHKITKRGQNVTFRCDPISEHNRLYWYRQTLGQGPEFLTYFQNEAQLEKSRLLSDRFSAERPKGSFSTLEIQRTEQGDSAMYLCASTDTGAYEQYFGPGTRLTVT.

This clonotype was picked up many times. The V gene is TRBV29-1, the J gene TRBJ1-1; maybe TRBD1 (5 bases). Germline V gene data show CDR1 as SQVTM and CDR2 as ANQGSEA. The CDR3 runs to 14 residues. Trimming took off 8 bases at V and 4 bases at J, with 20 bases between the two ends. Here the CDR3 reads CSTRDGRTTTEAFF. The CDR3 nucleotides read TGCAGCACCCGGGACGGCCGTACGACCACTGAAGCTTTCTTT.

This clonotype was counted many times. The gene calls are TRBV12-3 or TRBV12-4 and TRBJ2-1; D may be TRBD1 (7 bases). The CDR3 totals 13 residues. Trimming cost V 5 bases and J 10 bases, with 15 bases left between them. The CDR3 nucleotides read TGTGCCAGCAGTACCACCCAGGGGGGAGAGCAGTTCTTC. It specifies CASSTTQGGEQFF.

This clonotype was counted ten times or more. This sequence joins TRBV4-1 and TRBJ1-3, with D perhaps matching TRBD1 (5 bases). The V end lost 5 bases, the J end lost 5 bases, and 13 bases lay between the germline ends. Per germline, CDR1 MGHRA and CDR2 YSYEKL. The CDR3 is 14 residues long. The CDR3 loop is CASSSNRFRNTIYF. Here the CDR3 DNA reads TGCGCCAGCAGCTCCAACAGGTTTAGAAACACCATATATTTT.

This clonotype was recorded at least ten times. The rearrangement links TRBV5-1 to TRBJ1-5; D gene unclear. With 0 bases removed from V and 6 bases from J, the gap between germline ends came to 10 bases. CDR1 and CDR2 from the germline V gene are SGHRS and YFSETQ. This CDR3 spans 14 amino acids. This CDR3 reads CASSLESEGQPQHF. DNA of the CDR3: TGCGCCAGCAGCTTGGAGTCAGAAGGTCAGCCCCAGCATTTT.

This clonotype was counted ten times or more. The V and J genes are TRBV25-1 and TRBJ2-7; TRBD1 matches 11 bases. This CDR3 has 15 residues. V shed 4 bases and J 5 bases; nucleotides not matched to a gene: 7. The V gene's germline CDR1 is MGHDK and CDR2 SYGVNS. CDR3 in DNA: TGTGCCAGCAGTGGGGGACAGGGGGTAGGGAACGAGCAGTACTTC. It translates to CASSGGQGVGNEQYF.

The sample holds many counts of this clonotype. The CDR3 reads CASSQDYSLRSYEQYF. CDR3 DNA sequence: TGCGCCAGCAGCCAAGATTATTCGCTTCGCTCCTACGAGCAGTACTTC. This chain connects TRBV4-1 to TRBJ2-7; D remains unclear. The CDR3 extends over 16 amino acids. CDR1 and CDR2 from the germline V gene are MGHRA and YSYEKL. V dropped 0 bases and J dropped 0 bases, with 12 bases sitting between them.

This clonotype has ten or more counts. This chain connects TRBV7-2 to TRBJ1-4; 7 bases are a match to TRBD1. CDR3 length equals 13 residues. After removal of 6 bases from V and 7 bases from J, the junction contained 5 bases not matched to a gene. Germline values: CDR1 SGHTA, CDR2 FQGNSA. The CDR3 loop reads CASRKGASEKLFF. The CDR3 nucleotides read TGTGCCAGCAGAAAGGGGGCTTCTGAAAAACTGTTTTTT.

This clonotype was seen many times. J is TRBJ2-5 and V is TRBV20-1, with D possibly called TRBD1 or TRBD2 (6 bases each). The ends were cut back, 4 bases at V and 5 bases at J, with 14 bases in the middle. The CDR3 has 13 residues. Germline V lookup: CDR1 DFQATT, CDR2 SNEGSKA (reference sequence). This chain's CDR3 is CSATLGGRETQYF. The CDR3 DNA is TGCAGTGCTACCTTAGGGGGGCGGGAGACCCAGTACTTC.

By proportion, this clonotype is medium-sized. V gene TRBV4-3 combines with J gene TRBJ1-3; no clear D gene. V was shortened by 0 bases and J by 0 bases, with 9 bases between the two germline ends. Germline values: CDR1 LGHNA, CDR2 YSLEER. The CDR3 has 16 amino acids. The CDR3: CASSQDLEVSGNTIYF. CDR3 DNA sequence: TGCGCCAGCAGCCAAGATCTCGAGGTCTCTGGAAACACCATATATTTT.

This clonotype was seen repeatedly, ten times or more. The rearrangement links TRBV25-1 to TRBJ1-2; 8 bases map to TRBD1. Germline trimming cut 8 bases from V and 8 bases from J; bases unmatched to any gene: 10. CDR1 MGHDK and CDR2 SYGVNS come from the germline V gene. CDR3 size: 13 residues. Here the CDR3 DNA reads TGTGCCAGCCGACAGGGGCTGGGGGAGGGCTACACCTTC. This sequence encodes CASRQGLGEGYTF.

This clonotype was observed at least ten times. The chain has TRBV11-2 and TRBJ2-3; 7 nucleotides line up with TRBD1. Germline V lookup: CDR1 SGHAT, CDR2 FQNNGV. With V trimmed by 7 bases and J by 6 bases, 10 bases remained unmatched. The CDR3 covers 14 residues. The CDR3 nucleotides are TGTGCCAGCAACCAACAGGGGCAGGGGGATACGCAGTATTTT. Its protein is CASNQQGQGDTQYF.

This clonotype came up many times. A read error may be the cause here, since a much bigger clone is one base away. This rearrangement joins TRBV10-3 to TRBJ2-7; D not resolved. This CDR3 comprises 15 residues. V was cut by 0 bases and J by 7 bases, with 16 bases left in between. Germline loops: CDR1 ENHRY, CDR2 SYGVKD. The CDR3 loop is CAISESRQLWKEQYF. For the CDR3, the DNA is TGTGCCATCAGTGAGTCCAGGCAGCTATGGAAAGAGCAGTACTTC.

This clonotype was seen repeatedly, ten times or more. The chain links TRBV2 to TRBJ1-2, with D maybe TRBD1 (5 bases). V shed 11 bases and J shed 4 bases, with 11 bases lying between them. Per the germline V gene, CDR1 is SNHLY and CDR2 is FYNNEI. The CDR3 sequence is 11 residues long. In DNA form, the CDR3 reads TGTGCCGGACAAGGAGGCTATGGCTACACCTTC. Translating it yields CAGQGGYGYTF.

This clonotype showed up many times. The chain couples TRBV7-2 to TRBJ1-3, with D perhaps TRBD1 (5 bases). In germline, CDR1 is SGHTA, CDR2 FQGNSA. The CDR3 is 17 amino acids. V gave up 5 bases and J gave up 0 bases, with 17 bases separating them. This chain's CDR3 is CASSAFGTASSGNTIYF. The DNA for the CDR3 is TGTGCCAGCAGCGCCTTCGGGACCGCCAGCTCTGGAAACACCATATATTTT. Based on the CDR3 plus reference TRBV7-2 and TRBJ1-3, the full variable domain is GAGVSQSPSNKVTEKGKDVELRCDPISGHTALYWYRQSLGQGLEFLIYFQGNSAPDKSGLPSDRFSAERTGGSVSTLTIQRTQQEDSAVYLCASSAFGTASSGNTIYFGEGSWLTVV.